Below, 9 T cell receptor beta chains from the same sample are listed, as sequenced in a study of OX40 agonist ivuxolimab in advanced cancers. Clones were sequenced by immunoSEQ multiplex PCR, and TCRdb holds only the in-frame ones, with some missing. The table records 82,000 or so clones, about 85% of them present only once. The starting material was CD4+ or CD8+ T cells sorted from blood, obtained in a trial of the OX40 agonist ivuxolimab. These receptors were collected from an adult with an advanced solid tumor such as melanoma, head and neck, liver or kidney cancer.

The chain carries TRBV5-4 and TRBJ2-7; D remains ambiguous. This CDR3 is 14 amino acids long. The germline V and J ends were trimmed by 0 bases and 3 bases, with 10 bases remaining between them. The germline V gene encodes CDR1 SGHNT and CDR2 YYREEE (reference sequence). The CDR3 sequence: CASSLEAALYEQYF. The CDR3 DNA follows: TGTGCCAGCAGCTTGGAGGCAGCACTCTACGAGCAGTACTTC. The full variable domain, its missing parts supplied by reference TRBV5-4 and TRBJ2-7, is ETGVTQSPTHLIKTRGQQVTLRCSSQSGHNTVSWYQQALGQGPQFIFQYYREEENGRGNFPPRFSGLQFPNYSSELNVNALELDDSALYLCASSLEAALYEQYFGPGTRLTVT.

This chain links TRBV7-3 with TRBJ1-6; D gene ambiguous. CDR3 size: 14 residues. The ends were cut back, 0 bases at V and 7 bases at J, with 7 bases in the middle. Germline loops: CDR1 SGHTA, CDR2 FQGTGA. Here the CDR3 DNA reads TGTGCCAGCAGCTTAACCCTCCCGAATTCACCCCTCCACTTT. Protein sequence: CASSLTLPNSPLHF.

This clone was seen a single time. V gene TRBV19 combines with J gene TRBJ1-3; no clear D gene. CDR1 is LNHDA and CDR2 is SQIVND in the germline V gene (reference sequence). The CDR3 is made up of 16 amino acids. Trimming took off 3 bases at V and 0 bases at J, with 12 bases between the two ends. The CDR3 loop reads CASSMGFEASGNTIYF. CDR3 bases: TGTGCCAGTAGTATGGGGTTTGAGGCCTCTGGAAACACCATATATTTT.

CDR3 in amino acids: CASSQDTDQPQHF. The CDR3 coding sequence is TGTGCCAGCAGCCAAGATACAGATCAGCCCCAGCATTTT. The genes are TRBV4-2 and TRBJ1-5; D call uncertain. The CDR3 has 13 residues. Trimming stripped 0 bases from V and 5 bases from J, with 5 bases between. Germline lookup yields CDR1 LGHNA and CDR2 YNFKEQ.

This clone was found a few times. The V gene is TRBV28, the J gene TRBJ1-2; tentative D call: TRBD1 (5 bases). Germline CDR1 MDHEN, CDR2 SYDVKM. The CDR3 totals 13 residues. With 2 bases removed from V and 8 bases from J, the gap between germline ends came to 12 bases. Here the CDR3 DNA reads TGTGCCAGCAGTTTAACTGGCAGGGAGGGCTACACCTTC. This codes for CASSLTGREGYTF.

This clone was observed a single time. V usage is TRBV6-4 and J usage is TRBJ1-6; D not resolved. In germline, CDR1 is MRHNA, CDR2 SNTAGT. The CDR3 consists of 9 residues. The ends were cut back, 8 bases at V and 9 bases at J, with 2 bases in the middle. The DNA of the CDR3 is TGTGCCAGCCCTTCACCCCTCCACTTT. Translation: CASPSPLHF.

This clone occurred once. The chain couples TRBV9 to TRBJ1-2; TRBD1 might be the D (6 bases). The CDR3 runs 13 residues. Trimming shortened V by 4 bases and J by 1 base, and 8 bases separated the two germline ends. Germline V gene data show CDR1 as SGDLS and CDR2 as YYNGEE. CDR3 amino acids: CASSPDSNYGYTF. The DNA of the CDR3 is TGTGCCAGCAGCCCGGACAGTAACTATGGCTACACCTTC.

The CDR3 loop reads CASKDRSTDTQYF. The CDR3, as DNA: TGTGCCAGCAAAGACAGGTCCACAGATACGCAGTATTTT. J is TRBJ2-3 and V is TRBV28; tentative D call: TRBD1 (6 bases). V dropped 7 bases and J dropped 2 bases, with 10 bases sitting between them. The CDR3 is made up of 13 amino acids. Per germline, CDR1 MDHEN and CDR2 SYDVKM.

The chain joins TRBV7-3 to TRBJ1-1; maybe TRBD1 (5 bases). The length of the CDR3 is 13 residues. Germline CDR1 and CDR2: SGHTA and FQGTGA. V lost 6 bases, J lost 5 bases, and 13 bases lay in between. The CDR3 loop reads CASSTSAGTEAFF. CDR3 sequence (DNA): TGTGCCAGCAGTACGAGCGCAGGGACTGAAGCTTTCTTT.